These 9 T cell receptor beta chains came from one sample sequenced in a study of CD8+ T cells in alopecia areata. Described treatment: oral pan-JAK inhibitor, 5-10 mg twice daily. After isolation, RNA underwent reverse transcription to generate cDNA as the sequencing template. TCRdb's table, derived via immunoSEQ multiplex PCR, lists solely in-frame clones and lacks some. This sample has over 150,000 clones, with 50% to 60% found just once. Here the sequenced sample was CD4+ T cells sorted from blood, taken at week 4, from a patient treated with tofacitinib. All receptors come from a human donor with alopecia areata.

The chain is built from TRBV27 and TRBJ2-1, with D unresolved. V was trimmed by 7 bases and J by 2 bases, leaving 3 bases between them. Germline-derived CDR1 and CDR2 are MNHEY and SMNVEV (reference sequence). This CDR3 region has 11 residues. The DNA for the CDR3 is TGTGCCAGCACAGCCTACAATGAGCAGTTCTTC. Translation gives CASTAYNEQFF.

The chain is built from TRBV11-2 and TRBJ2-5, with 8 bases lining up with TRBD2. This CDR3 contains 14 residues. Germline V lookup: CDR1 SGHAT, CDR2 FQNNGV. The ends lost 2 bases at V and 7 bases at J; junction bases unmatched: 6. This CDR3 is CASSLMPSGRTQYF. In nucleotides, the CDR3 is TGTGCCAGCAGCTTAATGCCTAGCGGGCGGACCCAGTACTTC.

The rearrangement links TRBV30 to TRBJ2-1; 11 bases match TRBD2. The V gene end was trimmed by 5 bases and the J gene end by 5 bases; junction bases not matched to a gene: 8. This CDR3 contains 15 residues. CDR1 is GTSNPN and CDR2 is SVGIG in the germline V gene (reference sequence). This chain's CDR3 is CAWCPGTSGNNEQFF. The CDR3 DNA sequence: TGTGCCTGGTGCCCCGGGACTAGCGGAAACAATGAGCAGTTCTTC.

The chain uses TRBV5-1 and TRBJ2-1; TRBD2 matches at 13 bases. V shed 2 bases, J shed 14 bases, and the junction held 7 bases outside the gene matches. The CDR3 totals 14 residues. Germline V lookup: CDR1 SGHRS, CDR2 YFSETQ. As DNA, the CDR3 is TGCGCCAGCAGCTTCATGACTAGCGGGAGGAACGAGTTCTTC. Translated, it gives CASSFMTSGRNEFF.

The CDR3 DNA reads TGCAGCATGTACCGGGACAGGGTTCAAGAGACCCAGTACTTC. Its translation: CSMYRDRVQETQYF. The rearrangement uses TRBV29-1 and TRBJ2-5; 9 bases line up with TRBD1. The germline CDR1 and CDR2 sequences are SQVTM and ANQGSEA. The trim removed 8 bases at V and 2 bases at J, leaving 9 bases unmatched. The CDR3 length is 14 residues.

This clone was found a few times. V usage is TRBV6-5 and J usage is TRBJ2-1, with 10 bases lining up with TRBD2. The length of the CDR3 is 15 residues. Trimming cost V 7 bases and J 1 base; bases outside gene matches: 4. CDR1 and CDR2 from the germline V gene are MNHEY and SVGAGI. This chain's CDR3 is CASIKREGSYNEQFF. The CDR3, as DNA: TGTGCCAGCATCAAGCGGGAGGGGTCCTACAATGAGCAGTTCTTC.

The V call is TRBV9, the J call TRBJ2-1; TRBD2 agrees at 9 bases. CDR1 is SGDLS, CDR2 YYNGEE, per germline. V dropped 3 bases and J dropped 9; count of bases not matched to a gene: 13. There are 16 residues in the CDR3. CDR3 in amino acids: CASSGGTSISFSEQFF. The CDR3 DNA is TGTGCCAGCAGCGGCGGGACTAGCATATCTTTTAGTGAGCAGTTCTTC.

The V gene is TRBV25-1, the J gene TRBJ2-5; D call uncertain. From germline, CDR1 is MGHDK and CDR2 SYGVNS. The CDR3 runs to 10 residues. V gave up 2 bases and J gave up 7 bases, with 2 bases separating them. The CDR3 DNA reads TGTGCCAGCAGTGAAGTGACCCAGTACTTC. Translation: CASSEVTQYF.

This sequence joins TRBV29-1 and TRBJ2-7, with TRBD1 as a possible D gene (5 bases). V lost 6 bases to trimming and J lost 5 bases, with 11 bases between them. The CDR3 is 11 amino acids. Germline CDR1 and CDR2: SQVTM and ANQGSEA. The CDR3 coding sequence is TGCAGCGTCCGACAGCTTCACGAGCAGTACTTC. Translating it yields CSVRQLHEQYF.